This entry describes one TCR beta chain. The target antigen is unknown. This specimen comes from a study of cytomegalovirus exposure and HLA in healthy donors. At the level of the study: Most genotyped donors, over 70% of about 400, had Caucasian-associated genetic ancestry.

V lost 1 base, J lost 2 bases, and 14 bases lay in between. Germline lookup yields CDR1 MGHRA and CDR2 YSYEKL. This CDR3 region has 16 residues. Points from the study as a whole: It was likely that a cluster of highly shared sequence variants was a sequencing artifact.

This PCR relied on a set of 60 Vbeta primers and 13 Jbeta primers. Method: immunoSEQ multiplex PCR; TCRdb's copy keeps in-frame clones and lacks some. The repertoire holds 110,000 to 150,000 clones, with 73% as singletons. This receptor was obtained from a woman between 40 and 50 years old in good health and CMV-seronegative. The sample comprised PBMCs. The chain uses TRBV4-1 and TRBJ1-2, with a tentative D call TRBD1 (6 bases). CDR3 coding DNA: TGCGCCAGCAGCCAAGGGTCAGGGGCAGCGAACTATGGCTACACCTTC. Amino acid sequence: CASSQGSGAANYGYTF.